The clone carrying this TCR beta chain turned up a few times. Its antigen is unknown. The germline V gene has CDR1 LNHDA and CDR2 SQIVND (reference sequence). J gave up 6 bases and V 2 bases, and 2 bases lay outside the gene matches. The CDR3 length is 14 residues. The data were taken from a study of T cells in Graves' hyperthyroidism and ophthalmopathy. The study, taken as a whole, reports: Model predictions of ophthalmopathy came a median approximately 6.2 months before onset.

The diagnoses drew upon clinical symptoms, serum thyroxine and TRAb, thyroid ultrasound and orbital computed tomography. When hyperthyroidism was first diagnosed, the blood sample was taken, preceding any ophthalmopathy symptoms. What was amplified from RNA transcripts were TCR beta CDR3 regions. With the HTBI primer set, the TCR CDR3 went through a first round of RT-PCR. TCRdb redid the calling of the multiplex PCR reads with MiXCR, one entry per CDR3 protein. The sample lists about 160,000 distinct CDR3 sequences; less than 10% were seen once. The origin of this receptor is a woman aged 18-35 years with Graves' hyperthyroidism that later progressed to Graves' ophthalmopathy. Sequenced input: blood. The chain employs TRBV19 and TRBJ2-2; TRBD1 matches 8 bases. CDR3 nucleotide sequence: TGTGCCAGTAGTATAAGGACAGGGTCCGGGGAGCTGTTTTTT. Translating gives CASSIRTGSGELFF.